This entry lists 24 T cell receptor beta chains sequenced from one sample in a study of blood T cell repertoires in COVID-19. The data were produced by immunoSEQ multiplex PCR, yet TCRdb's version contains in-frame clones alone and is incomplete. The sample carries about 150,000 clones, 76% recorded once. Sequenced: peripheral blood. The receptor set was obtained from a woman older than 75 with acute or convalescent COVID-19.

This chain uses TRBV5-1 with TRBJ1-1; D uncertain. CDR1 is SGHRS, CDR2 YFSETQ, per germline. V lost 2 bases and J lost 3, with 14 bases in between. The CDR3 length is 15 residues. CDR3 residues: CASSLRGSRDTEAFF. DNA of the CDR3: TGCGCCAGCAGCTTAAGAGGGAGTCGGGACACTGAAGCTTTCTTT.

This chain joins TRBV5-4 and TRBJ1-1; TRBD1 agrees at 7 bases. V lost 1 base and J lost 3; bases outside the gene matches: 0. The CDR3 sequence is 13 residues long. The germline V gene has CDR1 SGHNT and CDR2 YYREEE (reference sequence). The CDR3: CASSLQGDTEAFF. In DNA form, the CDR3 reads TGTGCCAGCAGCTTGCAGGGGGACACTGAAGCTTTCTTT.

This rearrangement joins TRBV5-1 to TRBJ1-3; D might be TRBD1 (5 bases). The CDR3 is made up of 14 amino acids. Germline CDR1 SGHRS, CDR2 YFSETQ. Trimming shortened V by 4 bases and J by 0 bases, and 8 bases separated the two germline ends. DNA of the CDR3: TGCGCCAGCAGCCCGGGGGACTCTGGAAACACCATATATTTT. Encoded protein: CASSPGDSGNTIYF.

The gene calls are TRBV7-2 and TRBJ2-1; TRBD1 might be the D (5 bases). Trimming pared 3 bases from V and 7 bases from J, leaving 19 bases between. There are 16 residues in the CDR3. Per the germline V gene, CDR1 is SGHTA and CDR2 is FQGNSA. Here the CDR3 reads CASSLPGFSIGNEQFF. In nucleotides, the CDR3 is TGTGCCAGCAGCTTGCCAGGGTTCTCTATCGGGAATGAGCAGTTCTTC.

V is TRBV14 and J is TRBJ1-1; no clear D gene. The CDR3 length is 13 residues. V lost 1 base and J 5 bases, leaving 8 bases between the germline ends. Germline CDR1 and CDR2: SGHDN and FVKESK. CDR3 in amino acids: CASSQVAVTEAFF. CDR3 DNA: TGTGCCAGCAGCCAAGTGGCAGTTACTGAAGCTTTCTTT.

V and J are TRBV5-5 and TRBJ2-2, with 8 bases identical to TRBD1. Unmatched junction bases numbered 14, after V lost 6 bases and J lost 7 bases. Germline loops: CDR1 SGHKS, CDR2 YYEKEE (reference sequence). The CDR3 is made up of 16 amino acids. The CDR3 loop is CASTVDTGGKSGELFF. CDR3 sequence (DNA): TGTGCCAGCACCGTTGATACAGGGGGTAAGAGCGGGGAGCTGTTTTTT.

The rearrangement links TRBV24-1 to TRBJ1-2; 7 nucleotides line up with TRBD1. The CDR3 has 14 residues. The junction had 3 bases not matched to a gene; V was cut back by 2 bases and J by 4 bases. Germline assignment: CDR1 KGHDR and CDR2 SFDVKD. The DNA of the CDR3 is TGTGCCACCAGTGATTCAGACAGGGCCTATGGCTACACCTTC. Protein: CATSDSDRAYGYTF.

V is TRBV5-1 and J is TRBJ1-3; 10 bases match TRBD1. The CDR3 length is 18 residues. V shed 5 bases, J shed 0 bases, and the junction held 11 bases outside the gene matches. Germline lookup yields CDR1 SGHRS and CDR2 YFSETQ. The CDR3 nucleotides are TGCGCCAGCAGAACCGGGACAGGGGCTCCTCACTCTGGAAACACCATATATTTT. As protein: CASRTGTGAPHSGNTIYF.

This chain joins TRBV5-1 and TRBJ2-7, with 10 bases fitting TRBD2. The germline V gene encodes CDR1 SGHRS and CDR2 YFSETQ. V shed 0 bases and J 1 base; nucleotides not matched to a gene: 1. This CDR3 comprises 15 residues. As DNA, the CDR3 is TGCGCCAGCAGCTTGGCTAGCGGGGGATCCTACGAGCAGTACTTC. This codes for CASSLASGGSYEQYF.

The rearrangement links TRBV27 to TRBJ1-2; TRBD1 aligns across 10 bases. Germline CDR1 is MNHEY and CDR2 is SMNVEV (reference sequence). This CDR3 has 13 residues. J was trimmed by 6 bases and V by 4 bases; bases with no gene match: 2. DNA of the CDR3: TGTGCCAGCAGTTCGGACAGGGGGAATGGCTACACCTTC. Protein sequence: CASSSDRGNGYTF.

CDR3: CASSRDRLTEAFF. Written as DNA, the CDR3 is TGTGCCAGCAGCCGGGACAGGTTGACTGAAGCTTTCTTT. The chain recombines TRBV13 with TRBJ1-1; 8 positions agree with TRBD1. Germline V gives CDR1 PRHDT, CDR2 FYEKMQ (reference sequence). After removal of 5 bases from V and 5 bases from J, the junction contained 4 bases not matched to a gene. This CDR3 has 13 amino acids.

A remark on this clone: Within the sample, other DNA sequences also encode this same CDR3. The chain links TRBV7-3 to TRBJ2-3; the match to TRBD2 covers 14 bases. CDR3 length: 16 amino acids. Germline lookup yields CDR1 SGHTA and CDR2 FQGTGA. The V and J ends lost 3 bases and 6 bases, in that order; junction bases with no gene match: 5. The CDR3 loop reads CASSLTSGGAGDTQYF. The CDR3 DNA reads as TGTGCCAGCAGCTTGACTAGCGGGGGGGCCGGCGATACGCAGTATTTT.

The sample holds a few counts of this clone. The chain carries TRBV7-8 and TRBJ1-1; 9 nucleotides agree with TRBD1. This CDR3 spans 15 amino acids. Germline V gene sequence: CDR1 SGHVS, CDR2 FQNEAQ. V lost 5 bases and J lost 0; bases outside the gene matches: 4. In nucleotides, the CDR3 is TGTGCCAGCAGCCTGGGACAGGGACTGAACACTGAAGCTTTCTTT. It encodes CASSLGQGLNTEAFF.

Only a few counts were recorded for this clone. V is TRBV4-2 and J is TRBJ2-5; 7 bases are shared with TRBD2. The CDR3 is 16 amino acids. J was trimmed by 3 bases and V by 1 base; bases with no gene match: 8. The germline V gene encodes CDR1 LGHNA and CDR2 YNFKEQ. The CDR3 sequence is CASSQGAGEGEETQYF. The CDR3 nucleotides are TGTGCCAGCAGCCAAGGGGCGGGAGAAGGGGAAGAGACCCAGTACTTC.

The chain links TRBV2 to TRBJ2-3, with D maybe TRBD1 (5 bases). Trimming stripped 5 bases from V and 0 bases from J, with 15 bases between. Germline lookup yields CDR1 SNHLY and CDR2 FYNNEI. CDR3 length: 16 residues. The chain's CDR3 is CASSRIDSLSTDTQYF. The CDR3 DNA sequence: TGTGCCAGCAGTCGTATAGACAGCCTTAGCACAGATACGCAGTATTTT.

The table lists this clone with a few counts. CDR3 in amino acids: CASSEALQGRNNQPQHF. CDR3 sequence (DNA): TGTGCCAGCAGTGAAGCGTTACAGGGGCGTAACAATCAGCCCCAGCATTTT. This chain connects TRBV6-1 to TRBJ1-5; the match to TRBD1 covers 7 bases. The CDR3 consists of 17 residues. Germline assignment: CDR1 MNHNS and CDR2 SASEGT. V dropped 0 bases and J dropped 3; count of bases not matched to a gene: 8.

The V gene is TRBV14, the J gene TRBJ2-7; perhaps TRBD2 as D (6 bases). The ends were cut back, 4 bases at V and 4 bases at J, with 8 bases in the middle. From germline, CDR1 is SGHDN and CDR2 FVKESK. There are 12 residues in the CDR3. The CDR3 DNA reads as TGTGCCAGCAGCCCACGGGGGTACGAGCAGTACTTC. This gives the protein CASSPRGYEQYF. The entire variable domain, with the rest obtained from reference TRBV14 and TRBJ2-7, is as follows: EAGVTQFPSHSVIEKGQTVTLRCDPISGHDNLYWYRRVMGKEIKFLLHFVKESKQDESGMPNNRFLAERTGGTYSTLKVQPAELEDSGVYFCASSPRGYEQYFGPGTRLTVT.

This rearrangement joins TRBV11-3 to TRBJ2-1, with TRBD2 matching 9 bases. Unmatched junction bases numbered 0, after V lost 3 bases and J lost 0 bases. Germline V lookup: CDR1 SGHNT, CDR2 YENEEA. CDR3 length: 15 residues. CDR3 bases: TGTGCCAGCAGCTTGGGACTAGCCTCCTACAATGAGCAGTTCTTC. Its translation: CASSLGLASYNEQFF.

As to this clone: One end of the junction fails to match germline, which may point to a read error. V usage is TRBV7-7 and J usage is TRBJ1-5; 8 bases match TRBD1. The CDR3 is made up of 16 amino acids. Germline V gene sequence: CDR1 SSHAT, CDR2 FNYEAQ (reference sequence). For the CDR3, the DNA is TGTGCTAGCAGCCCATTGGCAGGGGGCACCATCAGGCCCCAGCATTTT. Its translation is CASSPLAGGTIRPQHF.

V usage is TRBV7-9 and J usage is TRBJ1-1, with D perhaps matching TRBD1 (5 bases). Germline CDR1 SEHNR, CDR2 FQNEAQ (reference sequence). V shed 0 bases and J shed 11 bases, with 22 bases lying between them. The CDR3 consists of 16 residues. The CDR3 coding sequence is TGTGCCAGCAGCTTAGCCGCGGGACCGCAGCCGGTCGGGGCTTTCTTT. Its translation: CASSLAAGPQPVGAFF.

This clone was seen a few times. The chain joins TRBV2 to TRBJ2-7; perhaps TRBD1 as D (6 bases). Looked up from germline, CDR1 is SNHLY and CDR2 is FYNNEI. The CDR3 is 12 amino acids. Between the trimmed V and J ends, which lost 7 bases and 6 bases, there was a span of 13 bases. CDR3 DNA sequence: TGTGCCAGCAAGGGGGAGACAGGCGAGCAGTACTTC. Its protein product is CASKGETGEQYF.

The V call is TRBV5-1, the J call TRBJ2-3, with 10 bases that match TRBD2. The CDR3 runs 17 residues. CDR1 is SGHRS and CDR2 is YFSETQ in the germline V gene. With 4 bases clipped from V and 3 bases from J, the junction kept 11 bases outside the gene matches. CDR3 DNA sequence: TGCGCCAGCAGCCCCGGCCCGGCTAGCGGGAGTACAGATACGCAGTATTTT. Its protein product is CASSPGPASGSTDTQYF.

This clone was seen a few times. The genes are TRBV7-2 and TRBJ1-3; 7 bases are a match to TRBD1. The CDR3 sequence is 16 residues long. Germline trimming cut 0 bases from V and 10 bases from J; bases unmatched to any gene: 12. Germline loops: CDR1 SGHTA, CDR2 FQGNSA. As DNA, the CDR3 is TGTGCCAGCAGCTTAGCGTGGGACAGTACTCTGGGAACCATATATTTT. It translates to CASSLAWDSTLGTIYF.

The chain uses TRBV19 and TRBJ1-3; possibly TRBD1 for D (5 bases). V was cut by 4 bases and J by 0 bases, with 7 bases left in between. The CDR3 is 14 residues long. From germline, CDR1 is LNHDA and CDR2 SQIVND (reference sequence). DNA for the CDR3: TGTGCCAGTAGTAAGGACACCTCTGGAAACACCATATATTTT. Translation gives CASSKDTSGNTIYF.